The next 32 T cell receptor beta chains were all read from a single sample in a study of long-term antiretroviral therapy in people with HIV. The run of the v3.0 immunoSEQ assay was at survey level. Method: immunoSEQ multiplex PCR; TCRdb's copy keeps in-frame clones and lacks some. The repertoire holds around 30,000 clones, with approximately 96% as singletons. The sequencing here drew on unsorted PBMCs, taken roughly 6.4 years after starting antiretroviral therapy. These receptors all come from a man aged 30 to 45 with HIV.

The rearrangement uses TRBV30 and TRBJ2-7, with 8 positions matching TRBD1. This CDR3 comprises 16 residues. V dropped 0 bases and J dropped 3; count of bases not matched to a gene: 10. CDR1 is GTSNPN, CDR2 SVGIG, per germline (reference sequence). This CDR3 reads CAWSVGGRGRFYEQYF. CDR3 sequence (DNA): TGTGCCTGGAGTGTAGGAGGCAGGGGGCGTTTCTACGAGCAGTACTTC.

The rearrangement uses TRBV19 and TRBJ2-1; TRBD2 agrees at 8 bases. Germline CDR1 reads LNHDA; CDR2 reads SQIVND (reference sequence). This CDR3 is built from 16 residues. V lost 5 bases and J lost 8; bases outside the gene matches: 14. DNA of the CDR3: TGTGCCAGTAGTCTTGACGGCGGACTAGCTATTGATGAGCAGTTCTTC. Translation gives CASSLDGGLAIDEQFF.

The rearrangement links TRBV7-9 to TRBJ1-1, with D tentatively TRBD1 (6 bases). Deletions cut 5 bases from V and 3 bases from J, with 13 bases between. The germline gives CDR1 SEHNR, CDR2 FQNEAQ (reference sequence). The CDR3 is made up of 14 amino acids. The CDR3 region is CASSPSKGDTEAFF. CDR3 in DNA: TGTGCCAGCAGCCCTAGTAAGGGGGACACTGAAGCTTTCTTT.

The genes are TRBV19 and TRBJ2-3; TRBD1 might be the D (6 bases). The CDR3 contains 15 residues. From germline, CDR1 is LNHDA and CDR2 SQIVND (reference sequence). V was pared by 6 bases and J by 2 bases, with 15 bases between. For the CDR3, the DNA is TGTGCCAGTAGCCCGGACAGCTACCCCACAGATACGCAGTATTTT. It codes for CASSPDSYPTDTQYF.

The rearrangement joins TRBV4-3 to TRBJ1-1; possible D gene TRBD1, 5 bases. Trimming pared 2 bases from V and 4 bases from J, leaving 11 bases between. The CDR3 is 14 amino acids. The germline CDR1 and CDR2 sequences are LGHNA and YSLEER. The CDR3 DNA reads TGCGCCAGCAGCCAATCCACAGGTTCCACTGAAGCTTTCTTT. This translates into CASSQSTGSTEAFF.

V gene TRBV4-1 combines with J gene TRBJ2-2, with 7 bases lining up with TRBD1. With 3 bases clipped from V and 8 bases from J, the junction kept 9 bases outside the gene matches. Germline CDR1 is MGHRA and CDR2 is YSYEKL. The CDR3 has 15 amino acids. DNA for the CDR3: TGCGCCAGCAGCCAGTGGCAGGGGGATGATGGGGAGCTGTTTTTT. Residues: CASSQWQGDDGELFF.

This clone was seen once. The J gene is TRBJ1-2, the V gene TRBV4-1; 9 positions agree with TRBD1. Germline values: CDR1 MGHRA, CDR2 YSYEKL. The V gene end was trimmed by 1 base and the J gene end by 8 bases; junction bases not matched to a gene: 8. The CDR3 consists of 15 residues. The CDR3 loop is CASSQAGTGLGGYTF. For the CDR3, the DNA is TGCGCCAGCAGCCAAGCCGGGACAGGGCTCGGAGGCTACACCTTC.

The rearrangement links TRBV15 to TRBJ2-7, with 12 bases fitting TRBD2. V was pared by 0 bases and J by 2 bases, with 5 bases of the junction left unmatched. Per the germline V gene, CDR1 is LNHNV and CDR2 is YYDKDF (reference sequence). The CDR3 sequence is 17 residues long. The CDR3 loop is CATSRDGLAGGTYEQYF. Here the CDR3 DNA reads TGTGCCACCAGCAGAGATGGGCTAGCGGGGGGGACCTACGAGCAGTACTTC.

The J gene is TRBJ1-2, the V gene TRBV4-3; 10 positions agree with TRBD1. This CDR3 spans 15 amino acids. Germline assignment: CDR1 LGHNA and CDR2 YSLEER. J lost 4 bases, V lost 3 bases, and 5 bases had no gene match. The CDR3 reads CASSHLTGGGYGYTF. CDR3 coding DNA: TGCGCCAGCAGCCACCTGACAGGGGGCGGCTATGGCTACACCTTC.

The chain joins TRBV7-9 to TRBJ1-2; D is uncertain. The V gene lost 8 bases and the J gene lost 3 bases, with 10 bases spanning the gap. CDR3 length: 12 amino acids. The V gene's germline CDR1 is SEHNR and CDR2 FQNEAQ (reference sequence). CDR3 bases: TGTGCCAGCCGCCAGGACCACTATGGCTACACCTTC. It is translated as CASRQDHYGYTF.

CDR3 sequence reads: CASSPRGGQNTEAFF. For the CDR3, the DNA is TGTGCCAGCAGCCCCCGAGGGGGTCAGAACACTGAAGCTTTCTTT. The chain uses TRBV7-8 and TRBJ1-1; TRBD1 is a possible D gene (6 bases). V was shortened by 5 bases and J by 1 base, with 14 bases between the two germline ends. Germline CDR1 SGHVS, CDR2 FQNEAQ. The CDR3 extends over 15 amino acids.

This clone was detected only a few times. CDR3 nucleotides: TGTGCCAGCAGTTGGCGAGGACCGAACTACGAGCAGTACTTC. This translates into CASSWRGPNYEQYF. This chain uses TRBV28 with TRBJ2-7; no firm D call. The V and J ends lost 4 bases and 3 bases respectively, with 13 bases between them. This CDR3 has 14 residues. Per germline, CDR1 MDHEN and CDR2 SYDVKM. The variable domain in full, with the rest retrieved from reference TRBV28 and TRBJ2-7, is DVKVTQSSRYLVKRTGEKVFLECVQDMDHENMFWYRQDPGLGLRLIYFSYDVKMKEKGDIPEGYSVSREKKERFSLILESASTNQTSMYLCASSWRGPNYEQYFGPGTRLTVT.

V usage is TRBV11-2 and J usage is TRBJ2-1, with D uncertain. CDR1 and CDR2 (germline): SGHAT, FQNNGV. The V end was cut by 2 bases, the J end by 8 bases, with 4 bases between. This CDR3 region has 11 residues. The CDR3 is CASSLSHEQFF. The CDR3 DNA reads TGTGCCAGCAGCTTATCCCATGAGCAGTTCTTC.

The chain couples TRBV4-1 to TRBJ2-5; D unresolved. The J call may not be correct, given that the DNA end is closer to TRBJ2-7. The CDR3 extends over 13 amino acids. Germline V gives CDR1 MGHRA, CDR2 YSYEKL. CDR3 nucleotides: TGCGCCAGCAGCCAAACGGACGGTTACGAGCAGTACTTC. Translating it yields CASSQTDGYEQYF.

The chain employs TRBV6-1 and TRBJ2-7; either TRBD1 or TRBD2 may supply D (5 bases each). Germline V gene sequence: CDR1 MNHNS, CDR2 SASEGT. Deletions cut 0 bases from V and 12 bases from J, with 15 bases between. The CDR3 loop spans 13 amino acids. The CDR3 coding sequence is TGTGCCAGCAGTGAAGCGGGGACGGATAGACTGTACTTC. Encoded protein: CASSEAGTDRLYF.

The V call is TRBV5-1, the J call TRBJ1-5; D not resolved. V was shortened by 4 bases and J by 7 bases, with 12 bases between the two germline ends. Germline CDR1 reads SGHRS; CDR2 reads YFSETQ. There are 13 residues in the CDR3. In DNA, the CDR3 is TGCGCCAGCAGCCATAGGACGGGGCAGCCCCAGCATTTT. Its translation is CASSHRTGQPQHF.

The chain has TRBV21-1 and TRBJ1-3; the table's D gene call, TRBD1, was not cross checked with the DNA. TRBV21-1 is reported as a pseudogene. This CDR3 has 15 residues. CDR3 nucleotides: TGTGCCAGCAGCCAAAAGAGGACAGCTGGAAACACCATATATTTT. Its protein is CASSQKRTAGNTIYF.

J is TRBJ2-7 and V is TRBV10-3; the D is unclear. Germline-derived CDR1 and CDR2 are ENHRY and SYGVKD. This CDR3 region has 13 residues. The V gene lost 10 bases and the J gene lost 4 bases, with 17 bases spanning the gap. CDR3 coding DNA: TGTGCCACTCAAGCTGACTCTCCATACGAGCAGTACTTC. It specifies CATQADSPYEQYF.

In its sample, this clone was seen a few times. The CDR3 loop is CASSPSVIGGGQPQHF. In nucleotides, the CDR3 is TGTGCCAGCTCACCATCCGTAATCGGAGGGGGACAGCCCCAGCATTTT. This chain uses TRBV18 with TRBJ1-5; tentatively, D is TRBD1 (6 bases). Per germline, CDR1 KGHSH and CDR2 LQKENI. Trimming removed 2 bases at V and 7 bases at J, with 18 bases between. The CDR3 has 16 amino acids.

The chain combines TRBV4-1 with TRBJ1-2; weak D call: TRBD1 (5 bases). CDR1 MGHRA and CDR2 YSYEKL come from the germline V gene. The CDR3 extends over 15 amino acids. Trimming took off 2 bases at V and 4 bases at J, with 14 bases between the two ends. The CDR3 nucleotides read TGCGCCAGCAGCCAATCGGAGAGGGGCCGCTATGGCTACACCTTC. Protein: CASSQSERGRYGYTF.

This chain uses TRBV7-2 with TRBJ1-3; D gene unclear. Germline V gene sequence: CDR1 SGHTA, CDR2 FQGNSA. Between the trimmed V and J ends, which lost 1 base and 0 bases, there was a span of 13 bases. The CDR3 length is 17 residues. The CDR3 nucleotides are TGTGCCAGCAGCTTAGTGATTGGAGGAATCTCTGGAAACACCATATATTTT. It specifies CASSLVIGGISGNTIYF.

The CDR3 nucleotides read TGTGCCAGCAGCTTAGAACCTAGCGGGGGGAATGAGCAGTTCTTC. Translation gives CASSLEPSGGNEQFF. The rearrangement uses TRBV7-2 and TRBJ2-1; TRBD2 aligns across 11 bases. CDR3 length: 15 amino acids. Germline values: CDR1 SGHTA, CDR2 FQGNSA. V gave up 1 base and J gave up 7 bases; unmatched junction bases: 3.

This chain links TRBV5-4 with TRBJ1-3; D is unclear. The CDR3 is 17 residues long. V was cut by 4 bases and J by 1 base, with 18 bases left in between. Germline lookup yields CDR1 SGHNT and CDR2 YYREEE (reference sequence). The CDR3 spells CASSPAFAGSSGNTIYF. CDR3 nucleotides: TGTGCCAGCAGCCCGGCCTTCGCGGGATCGTCTGGAAACACCATATATTTT.

The V gene is TRBV6-1, the J gene TRBJ2-7; 8 bases line up with TRBD2. The V and J ends lost 1 base and 2 bases, in that order; junction bases with no gene match: 4. The CDR3 is 15 residues long. Germline lookup yields CDR1 MNHNS and CDR2 SASEGT. The DNA of the CDR3 is TGTGCCAGCAGTGAAGAGGTAGCGGGGCCCTACGAGCAGTACTTC. Its translation: CASSEEVAGPYEQYF.

V gene TRBV7-8 combines with J gene TRBJ1-1; unclear D gene. With 1 base removed from V and 8 bases from J, the gap between germline ends came to 11 bases. The germline gives CDR1 SGHVS, CDR2 FQNEAQ. This CDR3 region has 13 residues. The DNA for the CDR3 is TGTGCCAGCAGCTTAGGGCGGAGTAGGGAAGCTTTCTTT. Translated, it gives CASSLGRSREAFF. Full variable domain (outside the CDR3, taken from reference TRBV7-8 and TRBJ1-1): GAGVSQSPRYKVAKRGQDVALRCDPISGHVSLFWYQQALGQGPEFLTYFQNEAQLDKSGLPSDRFFAERPEGSVSTLKIQRTQQEDSAVYLCASSLGRSREAFFGQGTRLTVV.

The CDR3 reads CASSFSDTGAGETQYF. The CDR3 bases are TGTGCCAGCAGCTTCTCTGACACGGGAGCCGGGGAGACCCAGTACTTC. The chain employs TRBV5-6 and TRBJ2-5, with a tentative D call TRBD2 (6 bases). The germline CDR1 and CDR2 sequences are SGHDT and YYEEEE. Trimming removed 2 bases from V and 5 bases from J, with 19 bases in between. The CDR3 is 16 residues long.

In this sample, this clone turned up once. V and J are TRBV7-6 and TRBJ2-6, with D perhaps being TRBD1 or TRBD2 (5 bases each). The V end was cut by 3 bases, the J end by 0 bases, with 9 bases between. The CDR3 runs 16 residues. From germline, CDR1 is SGHVS and CDR2 FNYEAQ. The CDR3 loop reads CASSLVGGSGANVLTF. DNA for the CDR3: TGTGCCAGCAGCTTGGTTGGGGGCTCTGGGGCCAACGTCCTGACTTTC. The full variable domain, in which reference TRBV7-6 and TRBJ2-6 provide the parts outside the CDR3, is GAGVSQSPRYKVTKRGQDVALRCDPISGHVSLYWYRQALGQGPEFLTYFNYEAQQDKSGLPNDRFSAERPEGSISTLTIQRTEQRDSAMYRCASSLVGGSGANVLTFGAGSRLTVL.

This clone was picked up one time. This rearrangement joins TRBV2 to TRBJ1-2, with D maybe TRBD1 (6 bases). The germline gives CDR1 SNHLY, CDR2 FYNNEI. Between the trimmed V and J ends, which lost 6 bases and 9 bases, there was a span of 14 bases. The CDR3 runs to 12 residues. CDR3 nucleotides: TGTGCCAGCAGCGATACAGGGTACAGCTACACCTTC. Amino acid sequence: CASSDTGYSYTF.

The rearrangement joins TRBV19 to TRBJ2-1; the match to TRBD2 covers 8 bases. V shed 4 bases, J shed 2 bases, and the junction held 4 bases outside the gene matches. The CDR3 contains 15 residues. Germline assignment: CDR1 LNHDA and CDR2 SQIVND (reference sequence). CDR3 residues: CASSTTSGAYNEQFF. In DNA form, the CDR3 reads TGTGCCAGTAGTACAACTAGCGGAGCCTACAATGAGCAGTTCTTC.

The rearrangement links TRBV15 to TRBJ2-3, with 8 positions matching TRBD2. This CDR3 region has 13 residues. Germline CDR1 and CDR2: LNHNV and YYDKDF (reference sequence). The J segment lost 7 bases and the V segment lost 5 bases, leaving 5 bases of the junction unmatched. The CDR3 bases are TGTGCCACCAGCCCTAGCGGGTCTAATACGCAGTATTTT. Protein sequence: CATSPSGSNTQYF.

This clone has just one count. CDR3 sequence (DNA): TGCAGCGCCGGGGGGCCGGCAGAAGCTTTCTTT. This codes for CSAGGPAEAFF. The chain links TRBV29-1 to TRBJ1-1, with a possible D match to TRBD1 (6 bases). Germline CDR1 is SQVTM and CDR2 is ANQGSEA. With 7 bases removed from V and 8 bases from J, the gap between germline ends came to 14 bases. This CDR3 is 11 amino acids long.

The chain couples TRBV7-9 to TRBJ1-2; D perhaps matches TRBD1 (6 bases). Trimming removed 2 bases from V and 0 bases from J, with 13 bases in between. The CDR3 consists of 16 residues. Per germline, CDR1 SEHNR and CDR2 FQNEAQ (reference sequence). The chain's CDR3 is CASSLTHREANYGYTF. The CDR3 coding sequence is TGTGCCAGCAGCTTAACCCACAGGGAAGCTAACTATGGCTACACCTTC. Filled out from reference TRBV7-9 and TRBJ1-2, the complete variable domain reads DTGVSQNPRHKITKRGQNVTFRCDPISEHNRLYWYRQTLGQGPEFLTYFQNEAQLEKSRLLSDRFSAERPKGSFSTLEIQRTEQGDSAMYLCASSLTHREANYGYTFGSGTRLTVV.